Listed here are 8 T cell receptor beta chains from one sample, sequenced in a study of cytomegalovirus exposure and HLA in healthy donors (dated by TCRdb to between 2016 and 2019). Receptor libraries were prepared by the immunoSEQ multiplex PCR assay. The multiplex PCR relied on a mix of 60 forward primers for TCR Vbeta segments and 13 reverse primers for TCR Jbeta segments. TCRdb took over this immuneACCESS table, retaining in-frame rearrangements with V and J assigned. Such tables are incomplete; in checked studies, under half of the missing clones stem from an unresolved V gene, and the remainder is unexplained. Counted in this sample were roughly 150,000 clones; about three quarters of them appeared once. The ten largest clonotypes hold 0.5% to 0.85% of the sample. Material: PBMCs. The receptor source for this set is a male donor in good health and CMV-seronegative.

This chain joins TRBV28 and TRBJ2-7; D uncertain. The germline V and J ends were trimmed by 4 bases and 7 bases, with 8 bases remaining between them. Germline assignment: CDR1 MDHEN and CDR2 SYDVKM. CDR3 length: 11 residues. The CDR3 region is CASSSFEEQYF. CDR3 bases: TGTGCCAGCAGTTCCTTCGAGGAGCAGTACTTC.

This rearrangement joins TRBV2 to TRBJ1-4, with a tentative D call TRBD1 (6 bases). The V end was cut by 6 bases, the J end by 8 bases, with 22 bases between. Germline CDR1 reads SNHLY; CDR2 reads FYNNEI. This CDR3 comprises 16 residues. CDR3 loop: CASRLFRQAKREKLFF. The DNA for the CDR3 is TGTGCCAGCAGACTTTTCCGACAGGCAAAAAGGGAAAAACTGTTTTTT. Looking up the rest from reference TRBV2 and TRBJ1-4 gives the full variable domain: EPEVTQTPSHQVTQMGQEVILRCVPISNHLYFYWYRQILGQKVEFLVSFYNNEISEKSEIFDDQFSVERPDGSNFTLKIRSTKLEDSAMYFCASRLFRQAKREKLFFGSGTQLSVL.

The chain combines TRBV5-1 with TRBJ2-3; D may be TRBD2 (6 bases). The V and J ends lost 5 bases and 0 bases respectively, with 10 bases between them. In germline, CDR1 is SGHRS, CDR2 YFSETQ. This CDR3 contains 14 residues. The chain's CDR3 is CASRQRASTDTQYF. CDR3 nucleotide sequence: TGCGCCAGCAGGCAGCGGGCCAGCACAGATACGCAGTATTTT.

In regard to this clone: The junction departs from germline at one end; a sequencing error may be responsible. The chain joins TRBV27 to TRBJ1-2, with 10 bases fitting TRBD1. Germline-derived CDR1 and CDR2 are MNHEY and SMNVEV (reference sequence). CDR3 length: 15 residues. As DNA, the CDR3 is TGTGCCAGCAGAGGGACAGGGGCGGTTAACTATGGCCACACCTTC. It is translated as CASRGTGAVNYGHTF.

The chain uses TRBV29-1 and TRBJ1-1; TRBD1 matches 8 bases. The V segment lost 5 bases and the J segment 4 bases; nucleotides outside the gene matches: 3. In germline, CDR1 is SQVTM, CDR2 ANQGSEA. The CDR3 covers 12 residues. CDR3 region: CSVNTGGTEAFF. DNA for the CDR3: TGCAGCGTTAACACAGGGGGCACTGAAGCTTTCTTT.

The sample holds a few counts of this clone. The chain has TRBV7-3 and TRBJ2-5; D is possibly TRBD2 (6 bases). The CDR3 is made up of 14 amino acids. Germline V gene data show CDR1 as SGHTA and CDR2 as FQGTGA. V gave up 2 bases and J gave up 4 bases, with 11 bases separating them. CDR3 region: CASSLSGASETQYF. DNA for the CDR3: TGTGCCAGCAGCTTATCGGGAGCGTCAGAGACCCAGTACTTC.

This clone was observed a handful of times. The V call is TRBV2, the J call TRBJ2-7; TRBD2 matches at 10 bases. The ends lost 3 bases at V and 6 bases at J; junction bases unmatched: 11. The germline CDR1 and CDR2 sequences are SNHLY and FYNNEI. There are 16 residues in the CDR3. CDR3 nucleotides: TGTGCCAGCAGTGATTCGCTAGCGGGAGTATTCTCCGAGCAGTACTTC. Protein product: CASSDSLAGVFSEQYF.

This rearrangement joins TRBV6-5 to TRBJ2-1, with D possibly being TRBD2 (6 bases). The germline V and J ends were trimmed by 6 bases and 0 bases, with 12 bases remaining between them. CDR1 MNHEY and CDR2 SVGAGI come from the germline V gene. There are 15 residues in the CDR3. CDR3 loop: CASSKSGDSYNEQFF. In nucleotides, the CDR3 is TGTGCCAGCAGCAAATCGGGGGACTCCTACAATGAGCAGTTCTTC.